This T cell receptor beta chain appears in the sequencing data of a study of blood T cell repertoires in COVID-19. Turning to the study itself: The United States, Italy and Spain provided the acute and convalescent COVID-19 samples.

This clone occurred a few times. In the authors' workflow: Amplification with reference gene primers provided the estimates of nucleated cell counts. Libraries were prepared by immunoSEQ multiplex PCR; TCRdb keeps only in-frame clonotypes and omits some of them. The V and J calls and the clone size are those of that table, but D and trimming were determined from the DNA. The sample lists 150,000 or so clones; 81% were seen once. The cohort comprised adults aged about 18 to 90 years residing in about 25 US areas. Allocation to cohorts depended on clinical history reported by the participants. J was trimmed by 3 bases and V by 0 bases; bases with no gene match: 4. The CDR3 is made up of 18 amino acids. Per the germline V gene, CDR1 is KGHDR and CDR2 is SFDVKD.

This receptor was taken from a woman in her 40s with acute COVID-19. The gene calls are TRBV24-1 and TRBJ2-3, with 14 bases that match TRBD2. Material: PBMCs or T cells enriched from blood (not recorded which). The DNA for the CDR3 is TGTGCCACCAGTGATTTGGGGACTAGCGGGAGCCAAACAGATACGCAGTATTTT. Amino acids: CATSDLGTSGSQTDTQYF.